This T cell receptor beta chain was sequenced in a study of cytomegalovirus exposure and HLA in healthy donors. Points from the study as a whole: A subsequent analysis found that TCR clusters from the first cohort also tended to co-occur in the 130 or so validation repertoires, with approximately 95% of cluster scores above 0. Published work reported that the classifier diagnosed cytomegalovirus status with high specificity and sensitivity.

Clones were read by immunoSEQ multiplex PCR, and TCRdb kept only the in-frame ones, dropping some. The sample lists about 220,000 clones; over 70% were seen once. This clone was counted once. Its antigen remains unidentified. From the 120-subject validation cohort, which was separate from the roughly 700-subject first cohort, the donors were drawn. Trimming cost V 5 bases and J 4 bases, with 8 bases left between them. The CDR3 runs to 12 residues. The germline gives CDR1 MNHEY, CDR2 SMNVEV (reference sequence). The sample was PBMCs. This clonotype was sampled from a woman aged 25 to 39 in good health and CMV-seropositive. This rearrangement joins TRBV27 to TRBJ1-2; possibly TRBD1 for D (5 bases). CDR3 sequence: CASSGGGYGYTF. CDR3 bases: TGTGCCAGCAGTGGGGGTGGCTATGGCTACACCTTC.